These 20 T cell receptor beta chains came from one sample sequenced in a study of T cell responses to AZD1222 COVID-19 vaccine. Using immunoSEQ multiplex PCR, the repertoire was profiled, and TCRdb retains in-frame clones only, with some absent. The sample contains about 150,000 clones, around 89% of which appear only once. The sequences come from peripheral blood, collected on day 0 of AZD1222 vaccination. These receptors were obtained from an adult in good health.

The V and J genes are TRBV19 and TRBJ2-3; 7 bases are shared with TRBD2. The J segment lost 4 bases and the V segment lost 10 bases, leaving 11 bases of the junction unmatched. In germline, CDR1 is LNHDA, CDR2 SQIVND (reference sequence). The CDR3 has 14 residues. The CDR3: CATKREGWADTQYF. The CDR3 region has the DNA TGTGCCACGAAAAGGGAGGGATGGGCAGATACGCAGTATTTT.

The count of this clone is one. The rearrangement joins TRBV11-2 to TRBJ1-6; D unclear. Germline CDR1 is SGHAT and CDR2 is FQNNGV. The V end lost 2 bases, the J end lost 9 bases, and 11 bases lay between the germline ends. The CDR3 loop spans 14 amino acids. CDR3 sequence: CASSLNEQTSPLHF. The CDR3 nucleotides are TGTGCCAGCAGCTTAAATGAACAAACTTCACCCCTCCACTTT.

The CDR3 spells CASSLQGGRGDQPQHF. Written as DNA, the CDR3 is TGCGCCAGCAGCCTCCAAGGTGGAAGGGGGGATCAGCCCCAGCATTTT. The chain employs TRBV10-2 and TRBJ1-5, with D possibly TRBD1 on 6 matching bases. Trimming removed 6 bases at V and 5 bases at J, with 20 bases between. From germline, CDR1 is WSHSY and CDR2 SAAADI. The CDR3 runs 16 residues.

Only a few counts were recorded for this clone. The V call is TRBV6-1, the J call TRBJ2-7; 14 nucleotides agree with TRBD2. The length of the CDR3 is 17 residues. In germline, CDR1 is MNHNS, CDR2 SASEGT. The V gene end was trimmed by 4 bases and the J gene end by 4 bases; junction bases not matched to a gene: 9. The CDR3 region has the DNA TGTGCCAGCAGTGCGCCGGGACTAGCGGGAGTTCTTTACGAGCAGTACTTC. Amino acid sequence: CASSAPGLAGVLYEQYF.

The chain has TRBV7-9 and TRBJ1-1; D is uncertain. This CDR3 has 12 residues. CDR1 is SEHNR and CDR2 is FQNEAQ in the germline V gene (reference sequence). The ends were cut back, 1 base at V and 7 bases at J, with 7 bases in the middle. CDR3 in amino acids: CASSLVQFEAFF. The DNA of the CDR3 is TGTGCCAGCAGCTTAGTACAATTTGAAGCTTTCTTT.

V usage is TRBV18 and J usage is TRBJ2-1; the match to TRBD2 covers 13 bases. J was trimmed by 6 bases and V by 6 bases; bases with no gene match: 8. The germline V gene encodes CDR1 KGHSH and CDR2 LQKENI. The CDR3 spans 16 residues. The CDR3 here is CASSYGTSGGGNEQFF. The CDR3 DNA is TGTGCCAGCTCCTATGGAACTAGCGGGGGGGGCAATGAGCAGTTCTTC.

This chain joins TRBV4-2 and TRBJ2-3, with 7 bases that match TRBD2. This CDR3 comprises 14 residues. Germline CDR1 and CDR2: LGHNA and YNFKEQ. V was pared by 1 base and J by 6 bases, with 4 bases of the junction left unmatched. The CDR3 sequence is CASSQAGGSDTQYF. The CDR3 bases are TGTGCCAGCAGCCAAGCGGGAGGATCCGATACGCAGTATTTT.

Details on this clone: The junction departs from the called germline gene at one end, perhaps through a read error. CDR3 sequence reads: CASSLTTTYRDF. In DNA, the CDR3 is TGTGCCAGCAGCTTAACAACGACTTACAGAGACTTC. This chain connects TRBV7-3 to TRBJ2-7; D not resolved. Per the germline V gene, CDR1 is SGHTA and CDR2 is FQGTGA. This CDR3 has 12 amino acids.

The chain has TRBV3-1 (or the pseudogene TRBV3-2) and TRBJ1-2, with TRBD1 matching 10 bases. The length of the CDR3 is 13 residues. J was trimmed by 8 bases and V by 4 bases; bases with no gene match: 4. Germline CDR1 is LGHDT and CDR2 is YNNKEL (reference sequence). CDR3 in DNA: TGTGCCAGCAGCCGGGACAGGGGCGGCGGCTACACCTTC. It translates to CASSRDRGGGYTF.

This sequence joins TRBV7-8 and TRBJ1-2, with a weak D call TRBD1 (5 bases). The CDR3 is made up of 17 amino acids. Germline V lookup: CDR1 SGHVS, CDR2 FQNEAQ. V gave up 4 bases and J gave up 2 bases, with 20 bases separating them. CDR3 in amino acids: CASSSQPGTLGNYGYTF. CDR3 coding DNA: TGTGCCAGCAGCTCCCAACCTGGGACCCTTGGAAACTATGGCTACACCTTC.

The rearrangement links TRBV10-3 to TRBJ1-3, with D uncertain. The germline V gene has CDR1 ENHRY and CDR2 SYGVKD. This CDR3 comprises 12 residues. V was cut by 6 bases and J by 6 bases, with 9 bases left in between. The CDR3 protein is CAISPTENTIYF. The CDR3 nucleotides read TGTGCCATCAGCCCTACAGAAAACACCATATATTTT.

This clone appeared once. V and J are TRBV18 and TRBJ2-1; D gene ambiguous. The CDR3 totals 15 residues. Trimming cost V 3 bases and J 5 bases, with 14 bases left between them. The V gene's germline CDR1 is KGHSH and CDR2 LQKENI. CDR3 nucleotide sequence: TGTGCCAGCTCACCGCGTGCGGCCCTGCACAATGAGCAGTTCTTC. Translation gives CASSPRAALHNEQFF.

Here the CDR3 reads CASSVRKGLYSGNTIYF. CDR3 bases: TGTGCCAGCTCGGTTCGGAAGGGGTTATACTCTGGAAACACCATATATTTT. V and J are TRBV2 and TRBJ1-3; tentative D call: TRBD1 (5 bases). Germline V CDR1 and CDR2: SNHLY, FYNNEI. Trimming took off 8 bases at V and 0 bases at J, with 20 bases between the two ends. The length of the CDR3 is 17 residues.

The chain links TRBV19 to TRBJ2-5, with 7 nucleotides matching TRBD1. J gave up 7 bases and V 4 bases, and 12 bases lay outside the gene matches. Germline CDR1 LNHDA, CDR2 SQIVND (reference sequence). The CDR3 has 15 residues. As DNA, the CDR3 is TGTGCCAGTAGTAGGGCAGGGGGATCGAGAGGGACCCAGTACTTC. This codes for CASSRAGGSRGTQYF.

V usage is TRBV18 and J usage is TRBJ1-5; the match to TRBD1 covers 10 bases. V lost 4 bases, J lost 4 bases, and 4 bases stayed unmatched. From germline, CDR1 is KGHSH and CDR2 LQKENI. The CDR3 loop spans 15 amino acids. The CDR3 DNA reads TGTGCCAGCTCACTCGGGACAGGGGTTAATCAGCCCCAGCATTTT. This codes for CASSLGTGVNQPQHF.

This rearrangement joins TRBV7-2 to TRBJ1-6, with 9 bases aligning to TRBD1. V shed 5 bases, J shed 7 bases, and the junction held 6 bases outside the gene matches. The CDR3 contains 15 residues. Germline CDR1 SGHTA, CDR2 FQGNSA. In DNA, the CDR3 is TGTGCCAGCAGCGTACAGGGGGCGCGGAATTCACCCCTCCACTTT. Its translation is CASSVQGARNSPLHF.

J is TRBJ1-2 and V is TRBV20-1; unclear D gene. The CDR3 contains 11 residues. Trimming stripped 0 bases from V and 4 bases from J, with 3 bases between. CDR1 is DFQATT and CDR2 is SNEGSKA in the germline V gene (reference sequence). The CDR3 coding sequence is TGCAGTGCTAGAGATCTCTATGGCTACACCTTC. It specifies CSARDLYGYTF.

CDR3 DNA sequence: TGCGCCAGAGACAGGCCTACTACACAGACTAGCTCCTACAATGAGCAGTTCTTC. Protein sequence: CARDRPTTQTSSYNEQFF. The genes are TRBV23-1 and TRBJ2-1; D tentatively fits TRBD1 or TRBD2 (6 bases each). TRBV23-1 is an ORF for which the function is uncertain. This CDR3 contains 18 residues. Deletions cut 9 bases from V and 0 bases from J, with 24 bases between.

The genes are TRBV19 and TRBJ1-2; 8 bases are shared with TRBD1. The germline V gene has CDR1 LNHDA and CDR2 SQIVND (reference sequence). This CDR3 contains 13 residues. J lost 4 bases, V lost 8 bases, and 6 bases had no gene match. CDR3 residues: CASRGRGLYGYTF. In DNA form, the CDR3 reads TGTGCCAGTCGGGGCAGGGGGCTCTATGGCTACACCTTC.

V usage is TRBV6-5 and J usage is TRBJ1-3; D possibly corresponds to TRBD1 (6 bases). Germline CDR1 MNHEY, CDR2 SVGAGI. V lost 5 bases and J lost 0, with 11 bases in between. The CDR3 extends over 15 amino acids. CDR3 sequence (DNA): TGTGCCAGCAGTCTGACAGGCTTCTCTGGAAACACCATATATTTT. Its protein is CASSLTGFSGNTIYF.